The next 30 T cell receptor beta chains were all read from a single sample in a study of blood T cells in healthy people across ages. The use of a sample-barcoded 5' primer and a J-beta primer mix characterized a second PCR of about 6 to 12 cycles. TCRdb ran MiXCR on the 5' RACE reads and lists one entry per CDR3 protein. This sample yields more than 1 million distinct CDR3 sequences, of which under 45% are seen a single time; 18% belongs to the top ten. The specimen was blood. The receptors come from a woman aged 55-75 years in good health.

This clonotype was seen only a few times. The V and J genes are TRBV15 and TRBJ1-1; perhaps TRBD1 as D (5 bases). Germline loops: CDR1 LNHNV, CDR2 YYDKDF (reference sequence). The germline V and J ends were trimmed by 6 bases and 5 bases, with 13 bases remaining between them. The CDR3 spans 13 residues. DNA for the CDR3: TGTGCCACCAGGTCCCCAGGGAGGACTGAAGCTTTCTTT. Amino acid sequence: CATRSPGRTEAFF. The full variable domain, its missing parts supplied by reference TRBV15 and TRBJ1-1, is DAMVIQNPRYQVTQFGKPVTLSCSQTLNHNVMYWYQQKSSQAPKLLFHYYDKDFNNEADTPDNFQSRRPNTSFCFLDIRSPGLGDTAMYLCATRSPGRTEAFFGQGTRLTVV.

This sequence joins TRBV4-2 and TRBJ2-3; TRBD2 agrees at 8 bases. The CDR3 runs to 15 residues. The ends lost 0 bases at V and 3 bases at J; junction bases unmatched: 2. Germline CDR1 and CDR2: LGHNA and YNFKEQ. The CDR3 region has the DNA TGTGCCAGCAGCCAAGAGGTAGCGGGAACAGATACGCAGTATTTT. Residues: CASSQEVAGTDTQYF.

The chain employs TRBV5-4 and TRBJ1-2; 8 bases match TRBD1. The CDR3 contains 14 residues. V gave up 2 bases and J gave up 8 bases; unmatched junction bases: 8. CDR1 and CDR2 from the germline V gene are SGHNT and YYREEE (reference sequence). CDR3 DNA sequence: TGTGCCAGCAGCTTCCAGCGACAGGGGCTCGGCTACACCTTC. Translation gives CASSFQRQGLGYTF.

The CDR3 DNA is TGTGCCAGCGGCTGGGGCTTATACGAGCAGTACTTC. It codes for CASGWGLYEQYF. The chain combines TRBV28 with TRBJ2-4, with D tentatively TRBD1 (5 bases). Matching the DNA end better, TRBJ2-7 makes the J call doubtful. This CDR3 contains 12 residues. CDR1 and CDR2 from the germline V gene are MDHEN and SYDVKM.

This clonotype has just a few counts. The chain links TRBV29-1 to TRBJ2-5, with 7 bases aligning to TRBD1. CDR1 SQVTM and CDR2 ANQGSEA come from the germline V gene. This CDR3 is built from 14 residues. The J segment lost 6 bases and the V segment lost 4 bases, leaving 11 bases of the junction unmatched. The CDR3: CSVARTGVLKTQYF. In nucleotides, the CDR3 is TGCAGCGTTGCCCGTACAGGGGTCTTGAAGACCCAGTACTTC.

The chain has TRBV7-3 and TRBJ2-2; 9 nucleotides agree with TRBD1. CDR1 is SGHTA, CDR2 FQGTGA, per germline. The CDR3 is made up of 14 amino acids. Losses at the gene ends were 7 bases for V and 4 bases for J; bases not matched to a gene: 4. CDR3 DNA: TGTGCCAGCAACAGGGGGCCGGGCACCGGGGAGCTGTTTTTT. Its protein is CASNRGPGTGELFF.

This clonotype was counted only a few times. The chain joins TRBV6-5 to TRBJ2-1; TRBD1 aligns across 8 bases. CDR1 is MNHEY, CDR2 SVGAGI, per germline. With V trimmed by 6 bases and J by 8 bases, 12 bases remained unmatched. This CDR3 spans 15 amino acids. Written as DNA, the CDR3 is TGTGCCAGCAGCAAGGACAGGGTTAACAGGCATGAGCAGTTCTTC. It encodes CASSKDRVNRHEQFF.

The CDR3 DNA is TGCGCCAGCAGCCAAGAAGGGACCAGGGGGGCTAGAAATGAGCAGTTCTTC. This codes for CASSQEGTRGARNEQFF. The J gene is TRBJ2-1, the V gene TRBV4-1, with D possibly being TRBD1 (7 bases). Trimming removed 0 bases from V and 7 bases from J, with 19 bases in between. Germline V gives CDR1 MGHRA, CDR2 YSYEKL. CDR3 length equals 17 residues.

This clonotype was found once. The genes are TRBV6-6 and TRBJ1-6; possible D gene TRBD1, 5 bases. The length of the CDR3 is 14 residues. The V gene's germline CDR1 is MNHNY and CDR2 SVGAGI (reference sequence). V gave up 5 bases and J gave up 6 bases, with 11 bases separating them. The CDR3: CASSRQNSNSPLHF. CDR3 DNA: TGTGCCAGCAGTAGACAGAACAGTAATTCACCCCTCCACTTT.

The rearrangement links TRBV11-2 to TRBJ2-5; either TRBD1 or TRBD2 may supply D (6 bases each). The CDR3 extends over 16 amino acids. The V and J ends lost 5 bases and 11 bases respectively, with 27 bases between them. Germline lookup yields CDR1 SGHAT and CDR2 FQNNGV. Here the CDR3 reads CASSPGAEIPTGEQYF. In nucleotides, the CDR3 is TGTGCCAGCAGCCCAGGGGCAGAGATACCGACGGGGGAGCAGTACTTC.

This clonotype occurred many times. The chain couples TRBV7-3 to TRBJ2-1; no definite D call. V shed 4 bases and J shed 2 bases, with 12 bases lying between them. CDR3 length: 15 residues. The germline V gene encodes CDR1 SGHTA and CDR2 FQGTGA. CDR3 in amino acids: CASSYQDAAYNEQFF. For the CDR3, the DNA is TGTGCCAGCAGCTACCAGGACGCCGCCTACAATGAGCAGTTCTTC.

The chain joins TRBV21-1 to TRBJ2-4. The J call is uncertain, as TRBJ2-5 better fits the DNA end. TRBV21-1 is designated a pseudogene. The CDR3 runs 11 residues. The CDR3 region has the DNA TGTGCCAGCAGTGGCCGAAAGACCCAGTACTTC. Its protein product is CASSGRKTQYF.

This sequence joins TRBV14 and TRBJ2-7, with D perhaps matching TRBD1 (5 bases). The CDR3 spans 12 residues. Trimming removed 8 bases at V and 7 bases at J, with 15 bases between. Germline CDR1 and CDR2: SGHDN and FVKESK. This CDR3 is CASGWKDNEQYF. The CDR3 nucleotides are TGTGCCAGCGGTTGGAAGGACAATGAGCAGTACTTC.

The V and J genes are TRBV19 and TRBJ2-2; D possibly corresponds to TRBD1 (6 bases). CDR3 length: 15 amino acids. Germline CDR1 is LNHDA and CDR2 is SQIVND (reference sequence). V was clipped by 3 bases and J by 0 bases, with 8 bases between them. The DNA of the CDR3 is TGTGCCAGTAGTATGGACAGAGCGAACACCGGGGAGCTGTTTTTT. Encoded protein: CASSMDRANTGELFF.

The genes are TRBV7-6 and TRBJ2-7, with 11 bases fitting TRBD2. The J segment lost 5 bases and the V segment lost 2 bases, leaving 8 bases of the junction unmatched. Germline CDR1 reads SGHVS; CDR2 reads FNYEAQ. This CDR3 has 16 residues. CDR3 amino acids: CASSLSGGLAGHEQYF. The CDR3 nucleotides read TGTGCCAGCAGCTTAAGCGGCGGACTAGCGGGTCACGAGCAGTACTTC. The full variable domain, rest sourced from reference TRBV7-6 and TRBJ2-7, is GAGVSQSPRYKVTKRGQDVALRCDPISGHVSLYWYRQALGQGPEFLTYFNYEAQQDKSGLPNDRFSAERPEGSISTLTIQRTEQRDSAMYRCASSLSGGLAGHEQYFGPGTRLTVT.

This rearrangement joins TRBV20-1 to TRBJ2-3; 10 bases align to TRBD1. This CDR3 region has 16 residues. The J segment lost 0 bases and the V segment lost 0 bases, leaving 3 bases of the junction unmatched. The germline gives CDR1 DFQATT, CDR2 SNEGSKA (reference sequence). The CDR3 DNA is TGCAGTGCTAGAGAACCGGGACAGGGGAGCACAGATACGCAGTATTTT. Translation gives CSAREPGQGSTDTQYF.

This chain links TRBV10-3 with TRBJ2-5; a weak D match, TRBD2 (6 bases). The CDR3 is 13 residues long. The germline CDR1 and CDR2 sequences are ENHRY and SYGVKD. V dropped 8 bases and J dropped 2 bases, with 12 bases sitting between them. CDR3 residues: CAIQGRSQETQYF. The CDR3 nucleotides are TGTGCCATCCAAGGGAGGTCTCAAGAGACCCAGTACTTC.

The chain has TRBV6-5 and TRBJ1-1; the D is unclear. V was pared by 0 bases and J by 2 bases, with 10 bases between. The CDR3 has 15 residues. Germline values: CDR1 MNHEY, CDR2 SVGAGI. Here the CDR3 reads CASSYSGPVNTEAFF. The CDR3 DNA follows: TGTGCCAGCAGTTACTCAGGCCCGGTCAACACTGAAGCTTTCTTT.

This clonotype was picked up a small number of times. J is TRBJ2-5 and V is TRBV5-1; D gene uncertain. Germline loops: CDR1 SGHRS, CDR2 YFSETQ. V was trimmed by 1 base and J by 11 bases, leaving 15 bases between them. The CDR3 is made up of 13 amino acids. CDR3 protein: CASSLTFDNEQYF. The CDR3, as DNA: TGCGCCAGCAGCTTGACTTTTGACAATGAGCAGTACTTC. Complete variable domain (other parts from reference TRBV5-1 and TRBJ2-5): KAGVTQTPRYLIKTRGQQVTLSCSPISGHRSVSWYQQTPGQGLQFLFEYFSETQRNKGNFPGRFSGRQFSNSRSEMNVSTLELGDSALYLCASSLTFDNEQYFGPGTRLLVL.

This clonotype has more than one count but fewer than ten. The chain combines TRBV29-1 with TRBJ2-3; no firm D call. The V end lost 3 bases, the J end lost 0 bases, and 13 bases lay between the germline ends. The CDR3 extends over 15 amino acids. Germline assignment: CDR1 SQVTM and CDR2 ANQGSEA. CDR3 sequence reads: CSVDTSRASTDTQYF. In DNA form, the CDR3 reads TGCAGCGTTGATACTTCCAGAGCTAGCACAGATACGCAGTATTTT.

The CDR3 nucleotides read TGTGCCAGCAGTTACTCGGCCCTGGGCGGGAGTCCTCCCCCCACAGATACGCAGTATTTT. Its protein product is CASSYSALGGSPPPTDTQYF. The chain has TRBV6-5 and TRBJ2-3; TRBD2 matches 7 bases. Trimming took 0 bases from V and 2 from J; bases not matched to a gene: 17. Germline V gene sequence: CDR1 MNHEY, CDR2 SVGAGI. The CDR3 runs to 20 residues.

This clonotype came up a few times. The CDR3 region is CASSLKGTSGSTSTDTQYF. Here the CDR3 DNA reads TGTGCCAGCAGTTTAAAGGGGACTAGCGGGTCGACTAGCACAGATACGCAGTATTTT. V and J are TRBV27 and TRBJ2-3; 12 nucleotides align to TRBD2. The germline CDR1 and CDR2 sequences are MNHEY and SMNVEV (reference sequence). J gave up 0 bases and V 2 bases, and 9 bases lay outside the gene matches. CDR3 length equals 19 residues.

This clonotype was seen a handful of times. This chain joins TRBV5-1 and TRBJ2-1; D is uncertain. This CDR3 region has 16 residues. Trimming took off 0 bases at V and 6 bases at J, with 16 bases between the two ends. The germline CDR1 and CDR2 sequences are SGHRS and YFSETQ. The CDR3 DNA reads TGCGCCAGCAGCTTGGGTTGGCCATCAGGAGTCAATGAGCAGTTCTTC. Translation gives CASSLGWPSGVNEQFF.

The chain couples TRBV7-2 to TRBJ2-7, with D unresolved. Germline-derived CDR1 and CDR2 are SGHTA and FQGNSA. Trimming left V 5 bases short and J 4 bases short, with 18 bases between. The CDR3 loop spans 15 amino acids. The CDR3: CASSPAPSLLYEQYF. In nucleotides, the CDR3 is TGTGCCAGCAGCCCTGCCCCCTCGCTACTGTACGAGCAGTACTTC.

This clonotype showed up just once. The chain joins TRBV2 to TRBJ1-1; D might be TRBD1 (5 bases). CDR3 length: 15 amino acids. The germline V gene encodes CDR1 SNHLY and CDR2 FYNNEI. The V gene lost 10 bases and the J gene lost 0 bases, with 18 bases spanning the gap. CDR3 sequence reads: CATQSRAGVNTEAFF. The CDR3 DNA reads TGTGCCACCCAGAGCAGGGCAGGTGTGAACACTGAAGCTTTCTTT.

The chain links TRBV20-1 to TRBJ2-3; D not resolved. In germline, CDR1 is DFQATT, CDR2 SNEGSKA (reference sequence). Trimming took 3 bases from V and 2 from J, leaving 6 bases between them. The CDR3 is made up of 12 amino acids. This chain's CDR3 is CSARFSTDTQYF. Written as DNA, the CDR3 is TGCAGTGCTAGGTTCTCCACAGATACGCAGTATTTT.

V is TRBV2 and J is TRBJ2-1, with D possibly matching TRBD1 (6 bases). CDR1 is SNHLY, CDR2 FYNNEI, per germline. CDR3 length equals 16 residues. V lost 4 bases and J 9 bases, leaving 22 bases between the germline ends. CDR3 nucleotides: TGTGCCAGCAGTGGTTCACAGGGTAAAGCTTTGGGTGAGCAGTTCTTC. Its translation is CASSGSQGKALGEQFF.

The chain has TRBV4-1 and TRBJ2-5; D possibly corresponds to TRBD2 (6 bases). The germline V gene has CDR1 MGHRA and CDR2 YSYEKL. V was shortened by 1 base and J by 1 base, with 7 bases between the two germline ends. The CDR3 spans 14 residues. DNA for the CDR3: TGCGCCAGCAGCCAAGCGGGGGTCCAAGAGACCCAGTACTTC. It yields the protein CASSQAGVQETQYF.

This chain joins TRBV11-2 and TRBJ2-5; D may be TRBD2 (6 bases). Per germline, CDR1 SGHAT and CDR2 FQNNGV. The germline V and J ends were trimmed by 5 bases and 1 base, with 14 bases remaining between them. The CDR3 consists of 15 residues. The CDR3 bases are TGTGCCAGCAGCCTCCCGTTGGGGGGCCAAGAGACCCAGTACTTC. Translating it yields CASSLPLGGQETQYF. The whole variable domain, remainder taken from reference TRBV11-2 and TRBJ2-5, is EAGVAQSPRYKIIEKRQSVAFWCNPISGHATLYWYQQILGQGPKLLIQFQNNGVVDDSQLPKDRFSAERLKGVDSTLKIQPAKLEDSAVYLCASSLPLGGQETQYFGPGTRLLVL.

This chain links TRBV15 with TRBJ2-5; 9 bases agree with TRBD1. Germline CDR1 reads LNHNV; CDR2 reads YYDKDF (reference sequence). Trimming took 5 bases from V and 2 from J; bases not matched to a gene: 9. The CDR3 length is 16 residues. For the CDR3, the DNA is TGTGCCACCAGCGGTCCTCCCGGGACAGGGCAAGAGACCCAGTACTTC. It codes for CATSGPPGTGQETQYF.